This TCR beta chain was recovered during a study of blood T cell repertoires in COVID-19. Study context: Acute and convalescent COVID-19 samples came from the United States, Italy and Spain. Sources were T cells, B-cell-depleted T cells, or PBMCs; the material itself was cDNA or gDNA.

CDR3 length equals 17 residues. V dropped 5 bases and J dropped 6 bases, with 25 bases sitting between them. Germline assignment: CDR1 MNHEY and CDR2 SMNVEV (reference sequence). Under the authors' procedure: For nucleated cells, counts were estimated from reference gene primer amplification. Assay: immunoSEQ multiplex PCR; the TCRdb copy retains only in-frame clones and omits some. The V and J calls and the clone size are those of that table, but D and trimming were determined from the DNA. This sample has approximately 400,000 clones, with 89% found just once. The receptor was isolated from a man aged 40-49 years with acute or convalescent COVID-19. The chain joins TRBV27 to TRBJ1-1; D gene unclear. The specimen was peripheral blood. In DNA, the CDR3 is TGTGCCAGCAGTAAACGCACCGAGTCGGCGGGGATCCCTGAAGCTTTCTTT. Protein product: CASSKRTESAGIPEAFF.